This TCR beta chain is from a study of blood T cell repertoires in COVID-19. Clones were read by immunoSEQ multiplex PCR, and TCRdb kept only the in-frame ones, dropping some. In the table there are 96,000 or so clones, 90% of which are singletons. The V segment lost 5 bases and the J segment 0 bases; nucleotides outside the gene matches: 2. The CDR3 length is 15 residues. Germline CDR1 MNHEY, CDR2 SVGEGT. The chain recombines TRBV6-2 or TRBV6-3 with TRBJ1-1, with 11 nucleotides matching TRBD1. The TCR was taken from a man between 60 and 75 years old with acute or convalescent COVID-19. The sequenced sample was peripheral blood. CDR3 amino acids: CASSRTGGMNTEAFF. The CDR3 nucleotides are TGTGCCAGCAGTAGGACAGGGGGCATGAACACTGAAGCTTTCTTT.